This T cell receptor beta chain is drawn from a study of blood T cells in healthy people across ages. General study points: Long-lived donors carried more naive CD4+ cells and greater diversity than aged donors.

On this clonotype: The antigen is unknown.

V lost 4 bases to trimming and J lost 7 bases; unmatched junction nucleotides: 10. Per the germline V gene, CDR1 is MDHEN and CDR2 is SYDVKM. This CDR3 contains 15 residues. A second PCR, run for roughly 7 to 11 cycles, used a sample-barcoded 5' primer plus a J-beta primer mix. From the 5' RACE reads, TCRdb called clonotypes with MiXCR, one entry per CDR3 protein. The data contain approximately 1,000,000 distinct CDR3 sequences, 35% to 40% of them singletons. The rearrangement joins TRBV28 to TRBJ1-2, with 9 bases aligning to TRBD1. Sequenced input: blood. This sequence was found in a man between 18 and 35 years old in good health. This CDR3 is CASSSGGQGTIGYTF. The CDR3, as DNA: TGTGCCAGCAGTTCGGGGGGACAGGGAACTATTGGCTACACCTTC.